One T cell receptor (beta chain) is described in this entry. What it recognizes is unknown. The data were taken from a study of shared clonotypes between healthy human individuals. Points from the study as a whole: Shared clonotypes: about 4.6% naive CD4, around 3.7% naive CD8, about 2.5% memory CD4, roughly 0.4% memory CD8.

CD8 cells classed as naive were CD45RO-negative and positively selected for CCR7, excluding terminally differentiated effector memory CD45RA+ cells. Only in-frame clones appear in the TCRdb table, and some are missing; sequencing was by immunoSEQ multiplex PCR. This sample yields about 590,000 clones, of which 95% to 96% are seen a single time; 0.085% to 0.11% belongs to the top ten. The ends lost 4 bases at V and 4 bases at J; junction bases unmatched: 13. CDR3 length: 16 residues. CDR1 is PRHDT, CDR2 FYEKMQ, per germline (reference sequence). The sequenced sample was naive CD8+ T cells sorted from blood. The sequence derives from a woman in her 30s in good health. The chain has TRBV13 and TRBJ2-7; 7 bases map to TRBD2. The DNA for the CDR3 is TGTGCCAGCAGCTCCCCACTGGAGGGAGGGCCGTACGAGCAGTACTTC. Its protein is CASSSPLEGGPYEQYF.